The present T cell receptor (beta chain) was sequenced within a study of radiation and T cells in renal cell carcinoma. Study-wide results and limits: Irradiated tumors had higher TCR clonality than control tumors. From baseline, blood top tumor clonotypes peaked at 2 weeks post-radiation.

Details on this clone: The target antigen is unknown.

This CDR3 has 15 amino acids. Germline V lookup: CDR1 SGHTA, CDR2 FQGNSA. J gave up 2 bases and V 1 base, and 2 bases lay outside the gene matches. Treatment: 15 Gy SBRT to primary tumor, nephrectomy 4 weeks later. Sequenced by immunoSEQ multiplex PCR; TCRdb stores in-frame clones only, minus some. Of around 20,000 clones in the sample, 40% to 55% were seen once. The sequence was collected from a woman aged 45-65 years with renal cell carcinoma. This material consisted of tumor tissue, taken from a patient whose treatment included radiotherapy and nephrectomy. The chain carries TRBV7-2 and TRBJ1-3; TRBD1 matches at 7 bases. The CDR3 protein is CASSLGTGAGNTIYF. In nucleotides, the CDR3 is TGTGCCAGCAGCTTAGGTACAGGGGCTGGAAACACCATATATTTT. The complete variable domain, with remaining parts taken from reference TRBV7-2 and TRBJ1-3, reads GAGVSQSPSNKVTEKGKDVELRCDPISGHTALYWYRQSLGQGLEFLIYFQGNSAPDKSGLPSDRFSAERTGGSVSTLTIQRTQQEDSAVYLCASSLGTGAGNTIYFGEGSWLTVV.